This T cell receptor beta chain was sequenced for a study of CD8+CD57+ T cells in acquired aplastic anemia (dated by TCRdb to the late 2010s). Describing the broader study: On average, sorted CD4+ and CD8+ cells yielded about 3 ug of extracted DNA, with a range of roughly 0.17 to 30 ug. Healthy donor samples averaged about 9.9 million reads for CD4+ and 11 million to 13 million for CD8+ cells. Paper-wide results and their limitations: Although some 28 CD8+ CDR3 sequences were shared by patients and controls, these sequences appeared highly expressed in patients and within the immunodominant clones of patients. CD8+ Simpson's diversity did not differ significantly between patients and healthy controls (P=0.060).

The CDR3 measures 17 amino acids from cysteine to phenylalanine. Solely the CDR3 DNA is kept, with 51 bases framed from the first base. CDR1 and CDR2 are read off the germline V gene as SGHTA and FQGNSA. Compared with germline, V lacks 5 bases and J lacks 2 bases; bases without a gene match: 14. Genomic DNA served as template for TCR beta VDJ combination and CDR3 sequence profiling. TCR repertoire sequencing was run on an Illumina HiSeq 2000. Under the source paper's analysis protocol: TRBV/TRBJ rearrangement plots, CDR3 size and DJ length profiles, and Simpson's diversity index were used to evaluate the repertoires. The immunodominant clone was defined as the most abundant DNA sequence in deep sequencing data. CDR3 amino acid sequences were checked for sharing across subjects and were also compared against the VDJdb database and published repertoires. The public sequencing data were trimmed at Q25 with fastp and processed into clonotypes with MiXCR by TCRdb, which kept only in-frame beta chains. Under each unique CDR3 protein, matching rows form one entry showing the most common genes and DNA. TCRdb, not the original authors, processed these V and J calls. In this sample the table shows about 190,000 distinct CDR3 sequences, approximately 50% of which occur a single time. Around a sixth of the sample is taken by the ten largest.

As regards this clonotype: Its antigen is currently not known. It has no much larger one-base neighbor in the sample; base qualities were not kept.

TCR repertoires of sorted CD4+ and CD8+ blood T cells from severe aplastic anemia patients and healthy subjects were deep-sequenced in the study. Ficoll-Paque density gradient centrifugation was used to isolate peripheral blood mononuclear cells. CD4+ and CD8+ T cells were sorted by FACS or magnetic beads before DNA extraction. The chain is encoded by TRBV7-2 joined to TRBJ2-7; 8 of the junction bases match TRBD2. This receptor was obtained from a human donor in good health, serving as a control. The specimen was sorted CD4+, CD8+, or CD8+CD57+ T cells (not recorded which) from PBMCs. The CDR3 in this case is CASSQRAGGQGPYEQYF. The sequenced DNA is TGTGCCAGCAGCCAGCGGGCGGGGGGCCAAGGTCCCTACGAGCAGTACTTC. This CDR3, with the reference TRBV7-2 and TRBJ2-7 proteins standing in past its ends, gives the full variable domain GAGVSQSPSNKVTEKGKDVELRCDPISGHTALYWYRQSLGQGLEFLIYFQGNSAPDKSGLPSDRFSAERTGGSVSTLTIQRTQQEDSAVYLCASSQRAGGQGPYEQYFGPGTRLTVT.